Listed below are T cell receptor beta chains from one sample, sequenced in a study of immune cell composition in non-small cell lung cancer. Sequencing was performed with immunoSEQ multiplex PCR; in TCRdb, only in-frame clones are kept and a portion is missing. Of about 4,500 clones detected, roughly 71% appear once; the ten largest clones hold roughly 9%. Sequencing was carried out using non-adjacent lung tissue. These receptors were collected from a human donor with non-small cell lung cancer. The CDR3 runs from the conserved cysteine through the conserved F or W. The D gene is left open where the match is weak. Not every row has a clone size; where given, it reads once, few, many or a size class.

j_call | d_call | v_call | clone_size | cdr3_nt | cdr3_aa
TRBJ2-7 | - | TRBV14 | few | TGTGCCAGCAGCCGGGCGTCTAATCCCTACGAGCAGTACTTC | CASSRASNPYEQYF
TRBJ2-2 | TRBD2 | TRBV11-2 | - | TGTGCCAGCAGCTTAGTTTCGGGGGGAGGGACCGGGGAGCTGTTTTTT | CASSLVSGGGTGELFF
TRBJ2-3 | TRBD2 | TRBV6-5 | - | TGTGCCAGCAGAACTAGCGGGGGGGCTGGAGATACGCAGTATTTT | CASRTSGGAGDTQYF
TRBJ1-5 | - | TRBV30 | - | TGTGCCTGGAGTGTATTTCCCCCCGGGGGGGCGGATCAGCCCCAGCATTTT | CAWSVFPPGGADQPQHF
TRBJ1-2 | TRBD1 | TRBV7-9 | - | TGTGCCAGCAGCTTAGCAGGACAGGGGTTGGGCTACACCTTC | CASSLAGQGLGYTF
TRBJ2-7 | TRBD1 | TRBV6-1 | - | TGTGCCAGCAGTGAAGTAGGACAGGGGTACTTC | CASSEVGQGYF
TRBJ2-3 | - | TRBV9 | few | TGTGCCAGCAGCGGCGGACTTGGCACAGATACGCAGTATTTT | CASSGGLGTDTQYF
TRBJ1-4 | - | TRBV6-5 | - | TGTGCCAGCAGTCCGCGGGGGGCGGGTTATGAAAAACTGTTTTTT | CASSPRGAGYEKLFF
TRBJ2-3 | - | TRBV27 | once | TGTGCCAGCAGTTTAGTGAGACTAACTAGCACAGATACGCAGTATTTT | CASSLVRLTSTDTQYF
TRBJ2-1 | TRBD2 | TRBV7-2 | - | TGTGCCAGCAGCTTAGGGTCCAGCGGGGGGGAAAATGGTGAGCAGTTCTTC | CASSLGSSGGENGEQFF
TRBJ1-2 | TRBD1 | TRBV11-2 | - | TGTGCCAGCAGCTTGAGGGGGCCCTATGGCTACACCTTC | CASSLRGPYGYTF
TRBJ2-3 | TRBD2 | TRBV11-2 | - | TGTGCCAGCAGCTTCGCCGGGACTAGCAGGGGAGGTACGCAGTATTTT | CASSFAGTSRGGTQYF
TRBJ1-2 | - | TRBV18 | - | TGTGCCAGCTCCCCCAGGACAGATGCTTTCTATGGCTACACCTTC | CASSPRTDAFYGYTF
TRBJ2-5 | - | TRBV5-8 | once | TGTGCCAGCAGCTTCGCGGTGGCACGGACGGAGACCCAGTACTTC | CASSFAVARTETQYF
TRBJ2-2 | - | TRBV15 | - | TGTGCCACCAGAGGACAGATAAACACCGGGGAGCTGTTTTTT | CATRGQINTGELFF
TRBJ1-4 | - | TRBV7-8 | - | TGTGCCAGCAGCTTAGCGTACAGGAGTAATGAAAAACTGTTTTTT | CASSLAYRSNEKLFF
TRBJ1-6 | - | TRBV6-1 | large | TGTGCCAGCAGTGAAGGGGGCCTGGGAGTTGGGAGCTCACCCCTCCACTTT | CASSEGGLGVGSSPLHF
TRBJ2-7 | TRBD1 | TRBV7-9 | few | TGTGCCAGCAGCTTGGGACAGGGAAACTACGAGCAGTACTTC | CASSLGQGNYEQYF
TRBJ1-5 | - | TRBV6-1 | few | TGTGCCAGCAGTTTGGGCGGGTATCAGCCCCAGCATTTT | CASSLGGYQPQHF
TRBJ2-1 | - | TRBV19 | - | TGTGCCAGTAGTATTCGGCCGTCCTCCTACAATGAGCAGTTCTTC | CASSIRPSSYNEQFF
TRBJ2-2 | TRBD1 | TRBV6-1 | - | TGTGCCAGCGCCCGGGACAGGGAGGGGGAGCTGTTTTTT | CASARDREGELFF
TRBJ2-1 | - | TRBV2 | - | TGTGCCAGCAGCTATACCTCGACAGCGGATGAGCAGTTCTTC | CASSYTSTADEQFF
TRBJ2-2 | TRBD2 | TRBV6-6 | - | TGTGCCAGCAGTCTAGCGGCGACGGGGACCGGGGAGCTGTTTTTT | CASSLAATGTGELFF
TRBJ2-1 | - | TRBV11-3 | - | TGTGCCAGCAGCTTAGTTCTTTTTGCAGGGGTAAATGAGCAGTTCTTC | CASSLVLFAGVNEQFF
TRBJ1-2 | - | TRBV18 | - | TGTGCCAGCTCACACGACGGGGGTGATGGCTACACCTTC | CASSHDGGDGYTF
TRBJ1-1 | - | TRBV19 | few | TGTGCCAGTAACAATATGGGGGGCACTGAAGCTTTCTTT | CASNNMGGTEAFF
TRBJ1-3 | - | TRBV7-2 | - | TGTGCCAGCAGCCCGGGGGCAAATGTGGCTGGAAACACCATATATTTT | CASSPGANVAGNTIYF
TRBJ2-1 | - | TRBV6-1 | - | TGTGTCTCCGCCGTAACGCTGAGGAATGAGCAGTTCTTC | CVSAVTLRNEQFF
TRBJ2-7 | TRBD1 | TRBV4-1 | few | TGCGCCAGCAGCCAAGATATTCCTCCGGACAGGGGCTACGAGCAGTACTTC | CASSQDIPPDRGYEQYF
TRBJ1-1 | - | TRBV6-6 | - | TGTGCCAGCAGTTCCTGGGGTAACACTGAAGCTTTCTTT | CASSSWGNTEAFF
TRBJ2-3 | - | TRBV7-2 | - | TGTGCCAGCAGCCCGGACAGTTTAGGGACAGATACGCAGTATTTT | CASSPDSLGTDTQYF
TRBJ2-2 | - | TRBV9 | - | TGTGCCAGCAGCGCCCCCCCCGGGGAGCTGTTTTTT | CASSAPPGELFF
TRBJ2-3 | - | TRBV9 | - | TGTGCCAGCAGCGTACTACAAGCAGATACGCAGTATTTT | CASSVLQADTQYF
TRBJ2-3 | - | TRBV5-4 | - | TGTGCCAGCAGCTTGGAGTCAGATACGCAGTATTTT | CASSLESDTQYF
TRBJ1-5 | - | TRBV5-1 | - | TGCGCCAGCAGCCAGGATAGCAATCAGCCCCAGCATTTT | CASSQDSNQPQHF
TRBJ1-3 | - | TRBV7-9 | - | TGTGCCAGCAGCTTAAGCGGAAACACCATATATTTT | CASSLSGNTIYF
TRBJ1-5 | - | TRBV19 | - | TGTGCCAGTAGTCCCGACCCAGGGAGGACCAATCAGCCCCAGCATTTT | CASSPDPGRTNQPQHF
TRBJ2-7 | - | TRBV19 | - | TGTGCCAGTAGTGTGACACGGGACACCGAGCAGTACTTC | CASSVTRDTEQYF
TRBJ1-2 | - | TRBV27 | - | TGTGCCAGCAGTACACAGGGTTCCTATGGCTACACCTTC | CASSTQGSYGYTF
TRBJ2-7 | - | TRBV19 | large | TGTGCCAGTAGTATCGACAGCCCAACGGGGGAGCAGTACTTC | CASSIDSPTGEQYF
TRBJ1-5 | TRBD1 | TRBV19 | - | TGTGCCAGTAGTATAGAAACAGGGGGCGGCAATCAGCCCCAGCATTTT | CASSIETGGGNQPQHF
TRBJ2-7 | - | TRBV7-8 | few | TGTGCCGTCCCCGGGGCGGCACCTGAGGAGCAGTACTTC | CAVPGAAPEEQYF